The 9 T cell receptor beta chains below come from one sample, sequenced in a study of T cells in Graves' hyperthyroidism and ophthalmopathy. What was amplified from RNA transcripts were TCR beta CDR3 regions. A set of HTBI primers served as the primers for a first-round RT-PCR of the TCR CDR3. TCRdb called the multiplex PCR reads again in MiXCR, with one record for every CDR3 protein. Found here are about 620,000 distinct CDR3 sequences, roughly 17% of them singletons; the top ten hold around 4%. Sequencing input: blood. The receptors derive from a woman aged 25 to 39 with Graves' hyperthyroidism.

The V and J genes are TRBV6-9 and TRBJ2-7; TRBD2 matches 9 bases. V shed 3 bases and J 3 bases; nucleotides not matched to a gene: 3. Germline CDR1 is MNHGY and CDR2 is SVAAGI. The CDR3 is made up of 14 amino acids. The CDR3 DNA sequence: TGTGCCAGCAGTTACCAGACTAGCGGCTACGAGCAGTACTTC. This translates into CASSYQTSGYEQYF.

The chain is built from TRBV20-1 and TRBJ1-4; 8 bases map to TRBD1. V was pared by 4 bases and J by 7 bases, with 5 bases of the junction left unmatched. This CDR3 contains 13 residues. Germline V gives CDR1 DFQATT, CDR2 SNEGSKA (reference sequence). The CDR3 spells CSANDRGVEKLFF. CDR3 coding DNA: TGCAGTGCTAACGACAGGGGTGTTGAAAAACTGTTTTTT.

The chain is built from TRBV4-3 and TRBJ1-4; possibly TRBD1 for D (6 bases). The CDR3 runs to 15 residues. V was clipped by 2 bases and J by 8 bases, with 15 bases between them. CDR1 is LGHNA, CDR2 YSLEER, per germline. The CDR3 DNA is TGCGCCAGCAGCCAATTTACAGGGCTTGGCGAAAAACTGTTTTTT. Amino acids: CASSQFTGLGEKLFF.

The V and J genes are TRBV12-3 or TRBV12-4 and TRBJ1-4; D remains unclear. Trimming left V 8 bases short and J 0 bases short, with 10 bases between. This CDR3 spans 14 amino acids. In nucleotides, the CDR3 is TGTGCCAGCGAGTTCCAAGCAACTAATGAAAAACTGTTTTTT. It encodes CASEFQATNEKLFF.

The table lists this clonotype with many counts. The rearrangement links TRBV20-1 to TRBJ2-7; 8 nucleotides align to TRBD1. Looked up from germline, CDR1 is DFQATT and CDR2 is SNEGSKA (reference sequence). V was clipped by 5 bases and J by 0 bases; unmatched bases: 6. The CDR3 has 14 residues. The CDR3 sequence is CSASSGTGSYEQYF. In nucleotides, the CDR3 is TGCAGTGCTTCCTCCGGGACAGGCTCCTACGAGCAGTACTTC.

This clonotype was found a few times. The chain couples TRBV29-1 to TRBJ2-3; 12 bases match TRBD2. Germline V lookup: CDR1 SQVTM, CDR2 ANQGSEA. V lost 4 bases, J lost 0 bases, and 5 bases stayed unmatched. The CDR3 is 16 residues long. The CDR3 protein is CSVVTSGGISTDTQYF. The CDR3 DNA sequence: TGCAGCGTTGTCACTAGCGGGGGGATTAGCACAGATACGCAGTATTTT.

The table lists this clonotype with many counts. The chain has TRBV11-3 and TRBJ2-3, with a possible D match to TRBD1 (6 bases). The CDR3 is 17 residues long. The germline V and J ends were trimmed by 1 base and 3 bases, with 17 bases remaining between them. Germline V gene lookup returns CDR1 SGHNT and CDR2 YENEEA. The CDR3 DNA reads TGTGCCAGCAGCTTAGGGTTAACAGGGCAACGGACAGATACGCAGTATTTT. Translated: CASSLGLTGQRTDTQYF.

This clonotype was seen only a few times. CDR3 residues: CASSLSPRLAGVARELFF. The DNA of the CDR3 is TGTGCCAGCAGCCTCAGCCCCCGCCTAGCGGGAGTTGCACGGGAGCTGTTTTTT. This rearrangement joins TRBV9 to TRBJ2-2; 10 bases are shared with TRBD2. The CDR3 is made up of 18 amino acids. CDR1 is SGDLS and CDR2 is YYNGEE in the germline V gene. Trimming cost V 4 bases and J 9 bases; bases outside gene matches: 18.

This clonotype was counted at least ten times. The chain uses TRBV12-3 or TRBV12-4 and TRBJ2-2, with D uncertain. This CDR3 comprises 15 residues. V was pared by 6 bases and J by 3 bases, with 14 bases between. The CDR3 DNA reads as TGTGCCAGCAGACCCCCCCCGGCGGACACCGGGGAGCTGTTTTTT. Translation gives CASRPPPADTGELFF.